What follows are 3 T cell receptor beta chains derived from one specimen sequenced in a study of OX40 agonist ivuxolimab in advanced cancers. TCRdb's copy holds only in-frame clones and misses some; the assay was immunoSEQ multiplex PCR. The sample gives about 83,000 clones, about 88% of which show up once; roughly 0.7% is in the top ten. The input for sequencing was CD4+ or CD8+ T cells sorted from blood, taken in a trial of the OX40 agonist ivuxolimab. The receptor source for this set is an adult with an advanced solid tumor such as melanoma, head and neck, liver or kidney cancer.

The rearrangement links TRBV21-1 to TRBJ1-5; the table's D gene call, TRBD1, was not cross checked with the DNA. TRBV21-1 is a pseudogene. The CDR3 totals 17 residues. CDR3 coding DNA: TGTGCCAGCAGCCTCCTGGGCGGGACAGGCAGCAATCAGCCCCAGCATTTT. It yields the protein CASSLLGGTGSNQPQHF.

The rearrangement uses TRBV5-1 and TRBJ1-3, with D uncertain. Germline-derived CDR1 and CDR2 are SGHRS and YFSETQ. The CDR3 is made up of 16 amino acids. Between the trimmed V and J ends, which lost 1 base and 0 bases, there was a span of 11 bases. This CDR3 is CASSLTGPLSGNTIYF. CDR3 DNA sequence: TGCGCCAGCAGCTTGACCGGGCCGCTCTCTGGAAACACCATATATTTT.

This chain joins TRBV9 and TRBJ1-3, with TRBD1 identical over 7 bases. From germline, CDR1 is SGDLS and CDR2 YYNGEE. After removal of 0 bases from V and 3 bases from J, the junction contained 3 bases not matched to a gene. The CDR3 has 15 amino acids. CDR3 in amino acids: CASSVEGAGGNTIYF. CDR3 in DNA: TGTGCCAGCAGCGTAGAGGGGGCGGGTGGAAACACCATATATTTT. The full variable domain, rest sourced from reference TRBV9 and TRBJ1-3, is DSGVTQTPKHLITATGQRVTLRCSPRSGDLSVYWYQQSLDQGLQFLIQYYNGEERAKGNILERFSAQQFPDLHSELNLSSLELGDSALYFCASSVEGAGGNTIYFGEGSWLTVV.